The present entry profiles one T cell receptor beta chain with its context. No cognate antigen has been identified for it. No per-base quality is available; no much larger clone lies one base away. The CDR3 goes from the cysteine to the phenylalanine over 17 residues. Left in the record is the CDR3 DNA by itself, 51 bases read in frame from the first base. V sheds 4 bases and J sheds 4 bases, leaving 22 bases between their ends. The germline V gene (reference sequence) supplies CDR1 LNHNV and CDR2 YYDKDF. The collaborating institutions used their own protocols to collect whole blood in K2EDTA tubes. For TCRbeta analysis, collaborator samples were shipped as frozen whole blood, as isolated PBMCs, or as DNA extracted from either sample type. These data belong to a study of blood T cell repertoires in COVID-19 (dated by TCRdb to the early 2020s). Regarding the complete study: Samples from collaborators originated in the United States, Italy and Spain and spanned both the acute and convalescent phases of COVID-19. The prospective study material was composed of cDNA or gDNA derived from T cells, B-cell-depleted T cells, or PBMCs. Subjects who had been exposed to COVID-19, were actively infected with it, or had recovered from it provided the deeply sampled blood TCRbeta repertoires that made up the dataset. The repertoires were made available in a free public database intended to serve as a resource for research on the immune response to SARS-CoV-2. Samples came from the ongoing ImmuneRACE study (first 160 participants) plus 1,254 subjects from 6 global collaborators. A de-identified subject ID, COVID-19 status, age in years and sex were almost always included in the sample metadata. Where available, HLA class I and class II types were obtained from metadata supplied by the sample provider rather than from assay-based typing.

The immunoSEQ Assay, a bias-controlled multiplex PCR, was used to amplify TCRbeta CDR3 regions from genomic DNA. Turning to the authors' computational methods: The number of nucleated cells in each sample was estimated by amplification of reference gene primers within the assay. To quantify the absolute abundance of each unique TCRbeta CDR3 rearrangement, sequence reads were collapsed and filtered. For each sample, productive Simpson clonality was calculated by taking the square root of Simpson's diversity index across productive rearrangements. Held by TCRdb, this immuneACCESS table contains in-frame sequences only and omits some clones. Under half of the omission traces to an unresolved V gene where checked; the cause of the rest is unknown. V, J and clone size were drawn from that table, and D and trimming were deduced from the DNA. The sample profile shows about 14,000 clones; 75% to 90% of them were found once. The biggest ten clones account for approximately 14% of the sample.

What the research found in general, with its limitations: The quantity of clinical and demographic metadata differed by source and by participant and was supplied without curation.

The clonotype originates from a middle-aged man with active COVID-19. The chain couples TRBV15 to TRBJ1-1, with an unclear D gene assignment. Specimen: peripheral blood. The bases are TGTGCCACCAGCAAAGGTCCCCGAACAACGGGGTCCACTGAAGCTTTCTTT. It specifies CATSKGPRTTGSTEAFF.